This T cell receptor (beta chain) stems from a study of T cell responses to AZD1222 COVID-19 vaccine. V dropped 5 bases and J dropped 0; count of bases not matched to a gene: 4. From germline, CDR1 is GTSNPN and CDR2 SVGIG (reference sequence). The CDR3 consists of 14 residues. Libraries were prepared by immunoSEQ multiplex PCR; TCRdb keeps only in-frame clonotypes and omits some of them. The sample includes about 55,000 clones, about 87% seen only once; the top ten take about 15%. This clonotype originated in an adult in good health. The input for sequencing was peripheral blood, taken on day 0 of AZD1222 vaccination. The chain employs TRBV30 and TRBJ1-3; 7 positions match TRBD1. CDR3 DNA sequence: TGTGCCTGGGTTACAGGGGTCTCTGGAAACACCATATATTTT. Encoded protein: CAWVTGVSGNTIYF. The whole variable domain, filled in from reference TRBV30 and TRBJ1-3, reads SQTIHQWPATLVQPVGSPLSLECTVEGTSNPNLYWYRQAAGRGLQLLFYSVGIGQISSEVPQNLSASRPQDRQFILSSKKLLLSDSGFYLCAWVTGVSGNTIYFGEGSWLTVV.